The sequence of this TCR beta chain was determined in a study of blood T cell repertoires in COVID-19. Whole-study context: Italy, Spain and the United States were the sources of the convalescent and acute COVID-19 samples. PBMCs, B-cell-depleted T cells, or T cells were the source of the cDNA or gDNA that made up the material.

Per the original methods: Estimates of nucleated cell counts were drawn from the amplification of reference gene primers. Sequenced by immunoSEQ multiplex PCR; TCRdb stores in-frame clones only, minus some. For V, J and clone size, that table is used; D and trimming come from the DNA. This sample yields 95,000 to 150,000 clones, of which approximately 80% are seen a single time; about 5% belongs to the top ten. Unmatched junction bases numbered 5, after V lost 3 bases and J lost 3 bases. Germline loops: CDR1 SNHLY, CDR2 FYNNEI. The CDR3 totals 17 residues. The sample was peripheral blood. The sequence came from a woman in her sixties or seventies with acute or convalescent COVID-19. V usage is TRBV2 and J usage is TRBJ1-4, with TRBD1 matching over 12 bases. The CDR3 here is CASSDRDRGLANEKLFF. Here the CDR3 DNA reads TGTGCCAGCAGTGACCGGGACAGGGGGCTAGCTAATGAAAAACTGTTTTTT.